This entry concerns a single TCR beta chain. The antigen is undetermined. Any gene name here is a mouse gene name. The sequence runs out 1 residue before the end of the CDR3; the remainder is reconstructed from the germline J gene. This sample is drawn from a study of tissue T cells after allogeneic stem cell transplantation. The V end was cut by 0 bases, the J end by 0 bases, with 10 bases between. There are 15 residues in the CDR3. Looked up from germline, CDR1 is GKSSPN and CDR2 is SITVG. Produced via immunoSEQ multiplex PCR; TCRdb's table is partial and in-frame only. The sample has over 40,000 clones; over 70% are singletons. Study-wide results and caveats: TCR repertoires tracked anatomic similarity, regardless of disease or transplant status. Some tissue clones might be persisting host cells; their alloreactivity or antigen specificity was not determined. The patient cohort was small and clinically heterogeneous, with limited sampling depth.

What was sequenced was sorted cells pooled from one or two spleens. The sequence was collected from a pool of C57BL/6 mice in good health. The genes are TRBV31 and TRBJ2-3; weak D call: TRBD2 (7 bases). The CDR3 spells CAWSLWGASAETLYF. The covered CDR3 bases are TGTGCCTGGAGTCTTTGGGGGGCTAGTGCAGAAACGCTGTAT.